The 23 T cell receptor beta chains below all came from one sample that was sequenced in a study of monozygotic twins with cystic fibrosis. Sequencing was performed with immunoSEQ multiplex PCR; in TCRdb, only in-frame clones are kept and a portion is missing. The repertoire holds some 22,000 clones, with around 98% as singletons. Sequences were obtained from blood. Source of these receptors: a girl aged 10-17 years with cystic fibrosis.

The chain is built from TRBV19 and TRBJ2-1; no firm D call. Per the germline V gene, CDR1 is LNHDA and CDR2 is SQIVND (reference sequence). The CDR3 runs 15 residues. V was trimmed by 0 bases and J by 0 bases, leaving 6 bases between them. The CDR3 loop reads CASSIDLSSYNEQFF. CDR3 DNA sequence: TGTGCCAGTAGTATAGATCTTAGCTCCTACAATGAGCAGTTCTTC.

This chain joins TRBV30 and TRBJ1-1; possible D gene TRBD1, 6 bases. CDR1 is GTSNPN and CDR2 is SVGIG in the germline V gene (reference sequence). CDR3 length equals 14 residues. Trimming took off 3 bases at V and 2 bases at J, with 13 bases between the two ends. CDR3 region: CAWRRQGFNTEAFF. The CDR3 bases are TGTGCCTGGAGGCGGCAGGGGTTCAACACTGAAGCTTTCTTT.

The CDR3 loop reads CASSFRGQGSKGKSNQPQHF. CDR3 bases: TGTGCCAGCAGTTTTAGGGGACAGGGTTCTAAAGGGAAAAGCAATCAGCCCCAGCATTTT. This rearrangement joins TRBV27 to TRBJ1-5; 9 nucleotides match TRBD1. Looked up from germline, CDR1 is MNHEY and CDR2 is SMNVEV (reference sequence). CDR3 length: 20 amino acids. With 3 bases clipped from V and 1 base from J, the junction kept 16 bases outside the gene matches.

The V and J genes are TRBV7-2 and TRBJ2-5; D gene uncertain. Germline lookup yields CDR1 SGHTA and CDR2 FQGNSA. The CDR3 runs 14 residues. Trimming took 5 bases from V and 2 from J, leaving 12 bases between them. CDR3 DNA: TGTGCCAGCAGCCAAGCTGGCGGACAAGAGACCCAGTACTTC. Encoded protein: CASSQAGGQETQYF.

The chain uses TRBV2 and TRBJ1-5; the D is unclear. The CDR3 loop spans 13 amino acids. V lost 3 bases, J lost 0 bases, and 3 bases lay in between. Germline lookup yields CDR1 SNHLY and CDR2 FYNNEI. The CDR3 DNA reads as TGTGCCAGCAGTGACGATAGCAATCAGCCCCAGCATTTT. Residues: CASSDDSNQPQHF.

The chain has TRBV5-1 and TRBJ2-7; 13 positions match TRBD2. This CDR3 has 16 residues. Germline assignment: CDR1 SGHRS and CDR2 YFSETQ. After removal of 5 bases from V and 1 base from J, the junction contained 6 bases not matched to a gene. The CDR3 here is CASSPGLAGLSYEQYF. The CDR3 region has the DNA TGCGCCAGCAGTCCGGGACTAGCGGGGTTATCCTACGAGCAGTACTTC.

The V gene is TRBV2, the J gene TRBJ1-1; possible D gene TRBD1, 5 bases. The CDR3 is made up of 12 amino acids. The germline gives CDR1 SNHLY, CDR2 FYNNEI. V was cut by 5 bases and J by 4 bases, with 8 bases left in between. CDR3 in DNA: TGTGCCAGCAGTACAGGATTCACTGAAGCTTTCTTT. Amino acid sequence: CASSTGFTEAFF.

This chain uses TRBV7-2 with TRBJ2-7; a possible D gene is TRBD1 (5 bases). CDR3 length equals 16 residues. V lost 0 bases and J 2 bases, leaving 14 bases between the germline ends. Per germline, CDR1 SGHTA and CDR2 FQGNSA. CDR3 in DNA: TGTGCCAGCAGCTTAGCAAGGGCAGGGATGCCCTACGAGCAGTACTTC. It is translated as CASSLARAGMPYEQYF.

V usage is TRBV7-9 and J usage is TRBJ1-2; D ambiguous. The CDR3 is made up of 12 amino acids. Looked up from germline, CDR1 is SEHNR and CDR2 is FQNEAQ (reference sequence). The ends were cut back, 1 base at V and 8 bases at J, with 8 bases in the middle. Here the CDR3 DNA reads TGTGCCAGCAGCTTAGGCCTATGGGGCTACACCTTC. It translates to CASSLGLWGYTF.

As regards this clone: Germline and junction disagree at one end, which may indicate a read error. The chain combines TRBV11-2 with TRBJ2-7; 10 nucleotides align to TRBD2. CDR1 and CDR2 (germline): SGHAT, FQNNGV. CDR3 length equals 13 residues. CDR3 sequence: CASSLGSTSGTFF. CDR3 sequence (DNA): TGTGCCAGCAGCTTGGGGTCAACTAGCGGGACGTTCTTC. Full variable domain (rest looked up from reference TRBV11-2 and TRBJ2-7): EAGVAQSPRYKIIEKRQSVAFWCNPISGHATLYWYQQILGQGPKLLIQFQNNGVVDDSQLPKDRFSAERLKGVDSTLKIQPAKLEDSAVYLCASSLGSTSGTFFGPGTRLTVT.

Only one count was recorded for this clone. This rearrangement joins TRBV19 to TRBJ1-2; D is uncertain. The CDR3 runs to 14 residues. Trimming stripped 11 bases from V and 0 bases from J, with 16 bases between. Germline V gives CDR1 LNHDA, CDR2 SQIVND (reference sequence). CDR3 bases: TGTGCCGCCTCACCGGTTGGAGCTAACTATGGCTACACCTTC. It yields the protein CAASPVGANYGYTF.

The CDR3 DNA reads TGCGCCAGCAGCCAGGACAGGGGGCGCAACTATGGCTACACCTTC. This codes for CASSQDRGRNYGYTF. The J gene is TRBJ1-2, the V gene TRBV4-3; 11 bases line up with TRBD1. Germline trimming cut 3 bases from V and 2 bases from J; bases unmatched to any gene: 2. This CDR3 is 15 amino acids long. Germline lookup yields CDR1 LGHNA and CDR2 YSLEER.

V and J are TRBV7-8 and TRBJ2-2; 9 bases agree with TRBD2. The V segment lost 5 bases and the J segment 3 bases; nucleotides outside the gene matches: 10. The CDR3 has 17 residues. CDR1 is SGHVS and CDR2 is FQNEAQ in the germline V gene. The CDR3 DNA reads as TGTGCCAGCAGCCCCCTCTTGCGCGGGAGGGACACCGGGGAGCTGTTTTTT. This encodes CASSPLLRGRDTGELFF.

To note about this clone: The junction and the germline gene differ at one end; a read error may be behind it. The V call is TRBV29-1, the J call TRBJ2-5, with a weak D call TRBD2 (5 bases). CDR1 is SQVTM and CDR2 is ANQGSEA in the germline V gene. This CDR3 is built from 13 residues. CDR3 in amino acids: CSAESAGQETQYF. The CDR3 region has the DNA TGCAGCGCTGAATCGGCGGGCCAAGAGACCCAGTACTTC.

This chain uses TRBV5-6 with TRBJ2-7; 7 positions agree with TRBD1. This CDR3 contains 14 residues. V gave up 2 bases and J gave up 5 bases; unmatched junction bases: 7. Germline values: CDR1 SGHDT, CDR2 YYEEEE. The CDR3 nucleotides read TGTGCCAGCAGCTTTAGGGGGCAAATTAACGAGCAGTACTTC. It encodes CASSFRGQINEQYF.

The CDR3 DNA sequence: TGTGCCAGCAGGCACCCGGGAGCTAACACTGAAGCTTTCTTT. Translated, it gives CASRHPGANTEAFF. The chain recombines TRBV7-9 with TRBJ1-1; D remains ambiguous. The V gene's germline CDR1 is SEHNR and CDR2 FQNEAQ (reference sequence). Trimming pared 6 bases from V and 2 bases from J, leaving 13 bases between. The CDR3 runs to 14 residues.

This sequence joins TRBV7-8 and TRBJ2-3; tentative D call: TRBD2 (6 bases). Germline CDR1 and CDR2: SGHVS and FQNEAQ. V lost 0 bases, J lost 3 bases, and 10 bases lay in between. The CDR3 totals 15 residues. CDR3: CASSLAGGPTDTQYF. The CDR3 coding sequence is TGTGCCAGCAGCTTAGCGGGAGGCCCTACAGATACGCAGTATTTT.

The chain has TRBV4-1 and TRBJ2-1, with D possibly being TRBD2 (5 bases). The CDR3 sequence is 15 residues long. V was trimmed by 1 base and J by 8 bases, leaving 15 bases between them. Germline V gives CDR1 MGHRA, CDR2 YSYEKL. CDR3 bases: TGCGCCAGCAGCCAAGTCGGTGGCCGGCGGGATGAGCAGTTCTTC. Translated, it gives CASSQVGGRRDEQFF.

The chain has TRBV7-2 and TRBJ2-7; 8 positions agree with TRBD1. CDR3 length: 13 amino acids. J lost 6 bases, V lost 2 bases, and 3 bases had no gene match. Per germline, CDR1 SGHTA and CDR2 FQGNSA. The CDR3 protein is CASSLMTGVEQYF. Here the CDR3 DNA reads TGTGCCAGCAGCTTAATGACAGGGGTCGAGCAGTACTTC.

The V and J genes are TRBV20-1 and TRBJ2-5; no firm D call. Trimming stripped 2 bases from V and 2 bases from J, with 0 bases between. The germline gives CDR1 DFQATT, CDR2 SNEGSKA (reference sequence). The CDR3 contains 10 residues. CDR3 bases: TGCAGTGCTAGACAAGAGACCCAGTACTTC. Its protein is CSARQETQYF.

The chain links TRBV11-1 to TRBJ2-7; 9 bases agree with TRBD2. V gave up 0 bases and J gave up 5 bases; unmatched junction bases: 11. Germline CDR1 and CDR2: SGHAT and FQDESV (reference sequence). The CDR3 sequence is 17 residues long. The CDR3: CASSLARLADPLNEQYF. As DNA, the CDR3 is TGTGCCAGCAGCTTAGCGCGACTAGCGGACCCCCTTAACGAGCAGTACTTC.

The CDR3 is CASSQTTSIGATDTQYF. The DNA for the CDR3 is TGCGCCAGCAGCCAAACGACTAGCATAGGGGCCACAGATACGCAGTATTTT. This rearrangement joins TRBV4-1 to TRBJ2-3; 7 bases are shared with TRBD2. The CDR3 runs to 17 residues. CDR1 is MGHRA, CDR2 YSYEKL, per germline. After removal of 2 bases from V and 2 bases from J, the junction contained 10 bases not matched to a gene.

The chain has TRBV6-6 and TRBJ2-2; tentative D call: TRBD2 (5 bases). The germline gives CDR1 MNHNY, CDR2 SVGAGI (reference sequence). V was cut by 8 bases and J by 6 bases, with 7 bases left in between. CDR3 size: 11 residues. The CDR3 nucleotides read TGTGCCAGCGAACTAGCCGGGGAGCTGTTTTTT. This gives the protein CASELAGELFF.